The sequence of this T cell receptor beta chain was determined in a study of T cells in Graves' hyperthyroidism and ophthalmopathy. Whole-study findings and limits: Most clonotypes expanded in the thyroid (above 0.001) were also present in blood.

The source material, RNA transcripts, was used to amplify TCR beta CDR3 regions. First-round RT-PCR of the TCR CDR3 relied on the HTBI primer set. TCRdb called the multiplex PCR reads again in MiXCR, with one record for every CDR3 protein. The repertoire consists of about 96,000 distinct CDR3 sequences, with about 51% occurring once and the leading ten covering roughly 27%. Stable hyperthyroidism: no ophthalmopathy progression over 18 months of follow-up. It was uncontrolled infection, other autoimmune disease, pregnancy or lactation that excluded patients. This clonotype has a handful of counts. Its target is unknown. This TCR was sampled from a woman between 35 and 50 years old with Graves' hyperthyroidism. Sequenced: blood.

The CDR3 coding sequence is TGTGCCAGCAGTTGGACACCTAACACCGGGGAGCTGTTTTTT. Encoded protein: CASSWTPNTGELFF. V and J are TRBV28 and TRBJ2-2; D is possibly TRBD1 (5 bases). CDR3 length: 14 amino acids. Germline values: CDR1 MDHEN, CDR2 SYDVKM. With 4 bases removed from V and 2 bases from J, the gap between germline ends came to 8 bases.